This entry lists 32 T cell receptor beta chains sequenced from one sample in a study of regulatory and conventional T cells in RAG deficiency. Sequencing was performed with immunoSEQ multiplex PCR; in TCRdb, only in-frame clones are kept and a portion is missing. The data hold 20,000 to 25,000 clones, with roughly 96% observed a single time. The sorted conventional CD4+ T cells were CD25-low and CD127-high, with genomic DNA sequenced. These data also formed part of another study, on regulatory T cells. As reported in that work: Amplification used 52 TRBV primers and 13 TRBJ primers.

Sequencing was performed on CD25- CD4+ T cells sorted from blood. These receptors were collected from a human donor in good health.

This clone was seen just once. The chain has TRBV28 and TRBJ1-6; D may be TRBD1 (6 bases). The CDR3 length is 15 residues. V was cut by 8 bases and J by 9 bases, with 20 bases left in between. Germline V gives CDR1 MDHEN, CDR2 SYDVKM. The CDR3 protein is CASGGGEKFGSPLHF. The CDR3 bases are TGTGCCAGCGGGGGGGGCGAGAAGTTTGGTTCACCCCTCCACTTT.

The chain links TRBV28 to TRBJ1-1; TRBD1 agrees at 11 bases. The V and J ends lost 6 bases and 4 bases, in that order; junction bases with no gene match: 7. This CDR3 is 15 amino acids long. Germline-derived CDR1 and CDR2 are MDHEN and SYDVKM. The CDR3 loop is CASRDRGRVGTEAFF. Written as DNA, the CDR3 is TGTGCCAGCAGGGACAGGGGGCGAGTAGGCACTGAAGCTTTCTTT.

CDR3 coding DNA: TGTGCCAGCAGCTCGGGACTAACCAATGAGCAGTTCTTC. Translated, it gives CASSSGLTNEQFF. The chain joins TRBV7-7 to TRBJ2-1, with 7 bases aligning to TRBD2. Germline V gene data show CDR1 as SSHAT and CDR2 as FNYEAQ (reference sequence). Trimming removed 4 bases from V and 6 bases from J; junction bases left unmatched: 3. The CDR3 is 13 amino acids.

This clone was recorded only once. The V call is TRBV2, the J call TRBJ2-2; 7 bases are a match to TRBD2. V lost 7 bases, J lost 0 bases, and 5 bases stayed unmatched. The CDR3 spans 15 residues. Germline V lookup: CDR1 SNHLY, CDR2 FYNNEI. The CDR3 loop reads CASTVGGANTGELFF. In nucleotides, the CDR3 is TGTGCCAGCACAGTGGGAGGGGCGAACACCGGGGAGCTGTTTTTT. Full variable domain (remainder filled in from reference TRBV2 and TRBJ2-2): EPEVTQTPSHQVTQMGQEVILRCVPISNHLYFYWYRQILGQKVEFLVSFYNNEISEKSEIFDDQFSVERPDGSNFTLKIRSTKLEDSAMYFCASTVGGANTGELFFGEGSRLTVL.

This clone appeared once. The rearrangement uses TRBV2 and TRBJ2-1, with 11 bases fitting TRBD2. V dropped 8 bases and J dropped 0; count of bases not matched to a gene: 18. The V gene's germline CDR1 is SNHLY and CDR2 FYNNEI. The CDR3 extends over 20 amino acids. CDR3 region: CASGGGVTSGEVGSYNEQFF. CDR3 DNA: TGTGCCAGCGGGGGAGGAGTGACTAGCGGGGAAGTCGGCTCCTACAATGAGCAGTTCTTC. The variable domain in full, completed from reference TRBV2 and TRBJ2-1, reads EPEVTQTPSHQVTQMGQEVILRCVPISNHLYFYWYRQILGQKVEFLVSFYNNEISEKSEIFDDQFSVERPDGSNFTLKIRSTKLEDSAMYFCASGGGVTSGEVGSYNEQFFGPGTRLTVL.

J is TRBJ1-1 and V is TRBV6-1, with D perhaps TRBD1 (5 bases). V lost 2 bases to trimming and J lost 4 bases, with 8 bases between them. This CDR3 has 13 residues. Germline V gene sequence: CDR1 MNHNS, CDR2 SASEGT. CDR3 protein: CASSEIRVTEAFF. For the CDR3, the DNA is TGTGCCAGCAGTGAAATCAGGGTCACTGAAGCTTTCTTT.

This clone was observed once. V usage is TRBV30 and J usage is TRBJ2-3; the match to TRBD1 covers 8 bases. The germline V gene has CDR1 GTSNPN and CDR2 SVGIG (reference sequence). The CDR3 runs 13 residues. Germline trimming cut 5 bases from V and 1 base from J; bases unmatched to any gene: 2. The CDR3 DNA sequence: TGTGCCTGGGACAGGGGAGGCACAGATACGCAGTATTTT. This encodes CAWDRGGTDTQYF. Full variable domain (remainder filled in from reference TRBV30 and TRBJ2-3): SQTIHQWPATLVQPVGSPLSLECTVEGTSNPNLYWYRQAAGRGLQLLFYSVGIGQISSEVPQNLSASRPQDRQFILSSKKLLLSDSGFYLCAWDRGGTDTQYFGPGTRLTVL.

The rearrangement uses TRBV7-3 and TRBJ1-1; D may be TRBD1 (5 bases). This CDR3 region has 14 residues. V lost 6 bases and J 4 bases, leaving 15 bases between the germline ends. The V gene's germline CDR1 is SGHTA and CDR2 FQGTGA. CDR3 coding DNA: TGTGCCAGCAGTCCTTCCGGGGGAGGCACTGAAGCTTTCTTT. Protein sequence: CASSPSGGGTEAFF.

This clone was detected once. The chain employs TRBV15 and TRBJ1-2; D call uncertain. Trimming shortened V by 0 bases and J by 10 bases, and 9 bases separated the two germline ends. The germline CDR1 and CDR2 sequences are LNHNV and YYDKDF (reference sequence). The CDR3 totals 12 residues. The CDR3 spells CATSRDRSLYTF. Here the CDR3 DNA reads TGTGCCACCAGCAGAGATCGGAGTCTCTACACCTTC.

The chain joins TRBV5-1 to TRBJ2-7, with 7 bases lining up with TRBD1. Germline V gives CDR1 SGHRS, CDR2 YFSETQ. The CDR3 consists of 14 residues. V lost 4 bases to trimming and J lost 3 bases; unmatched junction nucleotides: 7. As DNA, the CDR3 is TGCGCCAGCAGCCCGGGACAGATTATCTACGAGCAGTACTTC. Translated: CASSPGQIIYEQYF. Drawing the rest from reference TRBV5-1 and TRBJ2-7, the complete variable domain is KAGVTQTPRYLIKTRGQQVTLSCSPISGHRSVSWYQQTPGQGLQFLFEYFSETQRNKGNFPGRFSGRQFSNSRSEMNVSTLELGDSALYLCASSPGQIIYEQYFGPGTRLTVT.

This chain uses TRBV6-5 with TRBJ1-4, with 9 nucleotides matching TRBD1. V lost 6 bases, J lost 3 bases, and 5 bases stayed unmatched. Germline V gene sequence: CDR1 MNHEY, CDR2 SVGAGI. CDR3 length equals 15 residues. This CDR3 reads CASSRGTGPNEKLFF. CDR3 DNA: TGTGCCAGCAGCCGAGGGACAGGGCCTAATGAAAAACTGTTTTTT.

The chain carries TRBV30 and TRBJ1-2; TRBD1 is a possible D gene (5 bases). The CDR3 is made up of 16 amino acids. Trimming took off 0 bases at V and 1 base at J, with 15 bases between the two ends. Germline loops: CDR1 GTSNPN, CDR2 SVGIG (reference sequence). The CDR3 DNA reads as TGTGCCTGGAGTGTCGCCCCAGGGTATGGTAACTATGGCTACACCTTC. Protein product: CAWSVAPGYGNYGYTF.

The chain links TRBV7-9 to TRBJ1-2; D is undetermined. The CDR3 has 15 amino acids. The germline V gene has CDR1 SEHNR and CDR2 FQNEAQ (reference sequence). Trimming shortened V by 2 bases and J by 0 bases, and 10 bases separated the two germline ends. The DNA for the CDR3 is TGTGCCAGCAGCTTACAAGATTCGGCTAACTATGGCTACACCTTC. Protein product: CASSLQDSANYGYTF.

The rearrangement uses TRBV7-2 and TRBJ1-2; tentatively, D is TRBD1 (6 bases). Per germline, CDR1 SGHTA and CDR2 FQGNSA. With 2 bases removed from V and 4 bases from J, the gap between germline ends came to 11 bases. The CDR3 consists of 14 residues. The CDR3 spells CASSLQGRGYGYTF. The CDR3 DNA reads TGTGCCAGCAGCTTACAGGGCAGGGGCTATGGCTACACCTTC.

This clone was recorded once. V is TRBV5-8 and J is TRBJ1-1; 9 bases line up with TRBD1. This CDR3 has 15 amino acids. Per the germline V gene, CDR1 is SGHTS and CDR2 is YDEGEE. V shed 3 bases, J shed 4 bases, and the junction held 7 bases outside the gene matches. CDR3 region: CASSSQGARGTEAFF. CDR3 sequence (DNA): TGTGCCAGCAGCTCACAGGGGGCGCGGGGCACTGAAGCTTTCTTT.

This CDR3 reads CASRVGTGNTGELFF. The CDR3 DNA reads as TGTGCCAGCAGGGTGGGGACAGGGAACACCGGGGAGCTGTTTTTT. The rearrangement joins TRBV2 to TRBJ2-2; TRBD1 matches 8 bases. The germline gives CDR1 SNHLY, CDR2 FYNNEI. The CDR3 length is 15 residues. V lost 6 bases, J lost 1 base, and 4 bases stayed unmatched.

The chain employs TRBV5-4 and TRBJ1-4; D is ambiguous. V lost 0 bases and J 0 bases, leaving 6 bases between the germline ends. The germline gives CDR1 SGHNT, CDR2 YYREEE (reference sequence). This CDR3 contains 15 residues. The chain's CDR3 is CASSLDSSTNEKLFF. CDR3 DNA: TGTGCCAGCAGCTTGGACAGTTCAACTAATGAAAAACTGTTTTTT.

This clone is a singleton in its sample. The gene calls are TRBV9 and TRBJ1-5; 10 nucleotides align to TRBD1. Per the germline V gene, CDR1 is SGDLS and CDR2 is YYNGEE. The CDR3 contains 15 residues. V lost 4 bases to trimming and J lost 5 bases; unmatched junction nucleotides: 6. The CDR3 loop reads CASSRSGTGDQPQHF. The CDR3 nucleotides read TGTGCCAGCAGCCGGTCCGGGACAGGGGATCAGCCCCAGCATTTT.

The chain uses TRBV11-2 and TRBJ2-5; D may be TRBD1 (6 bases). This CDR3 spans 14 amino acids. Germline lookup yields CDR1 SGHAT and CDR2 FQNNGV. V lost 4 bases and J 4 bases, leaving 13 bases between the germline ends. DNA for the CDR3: TGTGCCAGCAGCTCTGTCAGGGGTGGAGAGACCCAGTACTTC. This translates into CASSSVRGGETQYF.

The chain's CDR3 is CASGGTDYGYTF. The CDR3 DNA reads as TGTGCCAGCGGGGGGACAGACTATGGCTACACCTTC. The chain recombines TRBV13 with TRBJ1-2; 7 nucleotides agree with TRBD1. This CDR3 spans 12 amino acids. After removal of 8 bases from V and 3 bases from J, the junction contained 3 bases not matched to a gene. Germline-derived CDR1 and CDR2 are PRHDT and FYEKMQ (reference sequence).

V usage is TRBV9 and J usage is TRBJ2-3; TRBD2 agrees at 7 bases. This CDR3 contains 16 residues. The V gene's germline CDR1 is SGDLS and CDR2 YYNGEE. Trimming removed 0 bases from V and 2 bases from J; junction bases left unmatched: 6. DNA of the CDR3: TGTGCCAGCAGCGTAGGCGGGAGACACTCCACAGATACGCAGTATTTT. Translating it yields CASSVGGRHSTDTQYF.

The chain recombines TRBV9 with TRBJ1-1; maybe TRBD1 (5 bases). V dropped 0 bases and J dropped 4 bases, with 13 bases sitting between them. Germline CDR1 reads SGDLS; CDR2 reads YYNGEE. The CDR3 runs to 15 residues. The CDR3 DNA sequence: TGTGCCAGCAGCGTAGTGACCGGGGGGGGCACTGAAGCTTTCTTT. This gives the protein CASSVVTGGGTEAFF.

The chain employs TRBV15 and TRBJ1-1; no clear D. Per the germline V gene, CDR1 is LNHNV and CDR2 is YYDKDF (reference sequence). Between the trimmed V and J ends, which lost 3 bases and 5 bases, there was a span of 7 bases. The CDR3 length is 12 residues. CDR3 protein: CATSSPGTEAFF. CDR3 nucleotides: TGTGCCACCAGCAGCCCGGGGACTGAAGCTTTCTTT. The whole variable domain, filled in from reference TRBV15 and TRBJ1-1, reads DAMVIQNPRYQVTQFGKPVTLSCSQTLNHNVMYWYQQKSSQAPKLLFHYYDKDFNNEADTPDNFQSRRPNTSFCFLDIRSPGLGDTAMYLCATSSPGTEAFFGQGTRLTVV.

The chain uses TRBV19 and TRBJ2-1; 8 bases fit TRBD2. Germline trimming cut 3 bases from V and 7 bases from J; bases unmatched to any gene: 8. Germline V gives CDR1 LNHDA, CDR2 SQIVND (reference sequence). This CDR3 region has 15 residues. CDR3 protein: CASSIFGGAVNEQFF. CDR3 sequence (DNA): TGTGCCAGTAGTATCTTCGGGGGGGCGGTGAATGAGCAGTTCTTC.

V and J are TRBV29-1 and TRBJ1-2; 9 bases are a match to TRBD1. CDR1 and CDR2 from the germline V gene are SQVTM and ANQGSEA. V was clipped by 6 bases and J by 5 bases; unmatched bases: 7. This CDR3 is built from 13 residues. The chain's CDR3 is CSVDRGYGYGYTF. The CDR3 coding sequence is TGCAGCGTCGACAGGGGGTATGGGTATGGCTACACCTTC.

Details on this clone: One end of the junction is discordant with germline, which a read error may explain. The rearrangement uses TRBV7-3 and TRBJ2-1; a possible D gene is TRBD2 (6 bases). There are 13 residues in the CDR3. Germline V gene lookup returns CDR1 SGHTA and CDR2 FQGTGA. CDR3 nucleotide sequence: TGTGCCAGCAGCGTAACTAGCATCAATGAGCAGTTCTTC. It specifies CASSVTSINEQFF.

The CDR3 region has the DNA TGTGCCAGCAGTGGGTCCCCAGGGGATACGCAGTATTTT. Translated, it gives CASSGSPGDTQYF. This chain uses TRBV2 with TRBJ2-3; D possibly corresponds to TRBD1 (5 bases). The germline CDR1 and CDR2 sequences are SNHLY and FYNNEI. V lost 4 bases to trimming and J lost 6 bases, with 11 bases between them. The CDR3 consists of 13 residues.

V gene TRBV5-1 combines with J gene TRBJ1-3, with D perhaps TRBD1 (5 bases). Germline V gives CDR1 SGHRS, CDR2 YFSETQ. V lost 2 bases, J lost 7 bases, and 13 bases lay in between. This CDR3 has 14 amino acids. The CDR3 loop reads CASSFGQGANTIYF. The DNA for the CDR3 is TGCGCCAGCAGCTTTGGTCAGGGTGCGAACACCATATATTTT. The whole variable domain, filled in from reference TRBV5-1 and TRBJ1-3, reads KAGVTQTPRYLIKTRGQQVTLSCSPISGHRSVSWYQQTPGQGLQFLFEYFSETQRNKGNFPGRFSGRQFSNSRSEMNVSTLELGDSALYLCASSFGQGANTIYFGEGSWLTVV.

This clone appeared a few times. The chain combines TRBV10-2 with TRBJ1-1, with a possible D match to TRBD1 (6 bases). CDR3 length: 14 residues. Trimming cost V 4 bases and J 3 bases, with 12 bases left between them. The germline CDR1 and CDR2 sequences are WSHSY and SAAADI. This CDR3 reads CASSGSGGHTEAFF. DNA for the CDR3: TGCGCCAGCAGTGGAAGCGGGGGCCACACTGAAGCTTTCTTT.

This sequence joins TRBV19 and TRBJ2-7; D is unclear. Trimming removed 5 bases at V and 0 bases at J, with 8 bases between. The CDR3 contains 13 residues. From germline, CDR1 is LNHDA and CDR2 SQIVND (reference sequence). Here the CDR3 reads CASSPSSSYEQYF. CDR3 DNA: TGTGCCAGTAGTCCCTCCAGCTCCTACGAGCAGTACTTC. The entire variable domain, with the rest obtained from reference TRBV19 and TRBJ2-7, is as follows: DGGITQSPKYLFRKEGQNVTLSCEQNLNHDAMYWYRQDPGQGLRLIYYSQIVNDFQKGDIAEGYSVSREKKESFPLTVTSAQKNPTAFYLCASSPSSSYEQYFGPGTRLTVT.

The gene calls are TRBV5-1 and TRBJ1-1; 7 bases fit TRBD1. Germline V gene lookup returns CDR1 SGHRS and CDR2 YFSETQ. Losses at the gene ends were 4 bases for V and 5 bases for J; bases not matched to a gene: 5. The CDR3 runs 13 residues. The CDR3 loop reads CASSVRGRTEAFF. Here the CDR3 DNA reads TGCGCCAGCAGCGTAAGGGGGCGAACTGAAGCTTTCTTT.

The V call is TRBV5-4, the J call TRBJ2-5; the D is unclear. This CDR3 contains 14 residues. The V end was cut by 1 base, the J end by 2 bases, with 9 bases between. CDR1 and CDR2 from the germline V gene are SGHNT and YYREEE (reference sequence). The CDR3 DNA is TGTGCCAGCAGCTTGCAGTACAGTCAAGAGACCCAGTACTTC. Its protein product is CASSLQYSQETQYF.